These 7 T cell receptor beta chains came from one sample sequenced in a study of T cells after yellow fever vaccination. In TCRdb, the 5' RACE reads were re-called with MiXCR into one record per CDR3 protein. This sample has a few hundred thousand distinct CDR3 sequences, with approximately 8% found just once. Source: PBMCs, taken about 41 days after the first yellow fever vaccination. Receptors originate from a man younger than 35 who received the YFV17D yellow fever vaccine.

The CDR3 is CASSWQGFGNEQFF. CDR3 coding DNA: TGCGCCAGCAGTTGGCAGGGTTTCGGCAATGAGCAGTTCTTC. V usage is TRBV5-1 and J usage is TRBJ2-1; D is perhaps TRBD1 (5 bases). The V end was cut by 5 bases, the J end by 6 bases, with 15 bases between. CDR3 size: 14 residues. The germline V gene has CDR1 SGHRS and CDR2 YFSETQ.

This clonotype was recorded at least ten times. This chain connects TRBV20-1 to TRBJ2-1; perhaps D is TRBD1 or TRBD2 (6 bases each). Trimming removed 0 bases at V and 5 bases at J, with 17 bases between. The CDR3 sequence is 16 residues long. Looked up from germline, CDR1 is DFQATT and CDR2 is SNEGSKA (reference sequence). Here the CDR3 reads CSARDTGGYDHNEQFF. The CDR3 nucleotides are TGCAGTGCTAGAGATACCGGGGGCTACGACCACAATGAGCAGTTCTTC.

This chain links TRBV7-9 with TRBJ2-7; the match to TRBD1 covers 8 bases. Germline values: CDR1 SEHNR, CDR2 FQNEAQ (reference sequence). V dropped 6 bases and J dropped 0; count of bases not matched to a gene: 4. CDR3 length equals 14 residues. CDR3 region: CASSRTGRSYEQYV. The CDR3 nucleotides read TGTGCCAGCAGTAGGACAGGGCGCTCCTACGAGCAGTACGTC.

The chain is built from TRBV4-1 and TRBJ2-3, with a tentative D call TRBD2 (7 bases). V was shortened by 1 base and J by 5 bases, with 16 bases between the two germline ends. Germline loops: CDR1 MGHRA, CDR2 YSYEKL. There are 16 residues in the CDR3. The CDR3 loop reads CASSQVGGVIRDTQYF. CDR3 DNA: TGCGCCAGCAGCCAAGTAGGGGGGGTTATTAGAGATACGCAGTATTTT.

This clonotype was detected a few times. In nucleotides, the CDR3 is TGTGCCAGCAGCCCCCGGACAGGGGTTTCCTCCTACGAGCAGTACTTC. It is translated as CASSPRTGVSSYEQYF. The V call is TRBV7-9, the J call TRBJ2-7, with 9 positions matching TRBD1. The CDR3 totals 16 residues. Germline V gene data show CDR1 as SEHNR and CDR2 as FQNEAQ (reference sequence). Trimming at V came to 5 bases and at J to 0 bases, leaving 8 bases not matched to a gene.

This clonotype turned up a few times. The chain uses TRBV7-8 and TRBJ2-1, with 10 bases matching TRBD1. The length of the CDR3 is 17 residues. Losses at the gene ends were 5 bases for V and 11 bases for J; bases not matched to a gene: 18. Germline V gene lookup returns CDR1 SGHVS and CDR2 FQNEAQ. The CDR3 is CASSASGTGVFTMKQFF. The CDR3, as DNA: TGTGCCAGCAGCGCGAGCGGGACAGGGGTTTTTACAATGAAGCAGTTCTTC.

Many counts were recorded for this clonotype. The rearrangement joins TRBV11-2 to TRBJ2-3, with 8 bases fitting TRBD2. Trimming removed 5 bases from V and 4 bases from J; junction bases left unmatched: 5. Germline-derived CDR1 and CDR2 are SGHAT and FQNNGV. This CDR3 comprises 14 residues. The CDR3 DNA reads as TGTGCCAGCAGCCCCCGGGGGGGGGCAGATACGCAGTATTTT. Protein: CASSPRGGADTQYF.